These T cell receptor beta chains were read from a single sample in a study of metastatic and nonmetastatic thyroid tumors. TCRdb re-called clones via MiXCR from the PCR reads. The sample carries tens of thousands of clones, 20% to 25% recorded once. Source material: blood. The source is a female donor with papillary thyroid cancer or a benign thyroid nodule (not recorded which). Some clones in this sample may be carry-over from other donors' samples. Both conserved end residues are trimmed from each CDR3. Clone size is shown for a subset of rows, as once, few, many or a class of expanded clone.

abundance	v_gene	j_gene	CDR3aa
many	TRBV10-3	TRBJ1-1	AIRETGAKNTEAF
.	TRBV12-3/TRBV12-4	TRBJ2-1	ATSLSEYEQF
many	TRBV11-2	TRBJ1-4	ASSPRGGGANEKLF
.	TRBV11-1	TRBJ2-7	ASSNTGQGFGHEPY
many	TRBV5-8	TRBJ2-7	ASKYRDSPYEQY
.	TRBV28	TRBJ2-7	AISLSVGAYEQY
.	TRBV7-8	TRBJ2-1	ASMDRTSVRNYNEQF
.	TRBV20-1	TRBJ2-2	SAPASRIVTWELF
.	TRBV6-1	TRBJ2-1	ASRGLYNEQF
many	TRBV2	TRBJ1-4	ASSAGRVGEKLF
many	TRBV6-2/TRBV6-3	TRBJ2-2	ASSYLAEKYTGELF
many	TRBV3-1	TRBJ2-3	ASSQIAGGPGDTQY
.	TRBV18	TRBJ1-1	ASSAYRTEAF
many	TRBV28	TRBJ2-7	ASSSTASYEQY
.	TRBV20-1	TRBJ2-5	SARGTSGRSQETQY
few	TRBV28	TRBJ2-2	ASSSGQGGTGQPF
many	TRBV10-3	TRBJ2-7	AISAGTSVHEQY
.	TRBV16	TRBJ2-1	ASSHPSGSGACNEQV
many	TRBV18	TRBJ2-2	ASSPQGGGNRNTGELF
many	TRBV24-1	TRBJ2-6	ATSDHLSGSSGANVLT
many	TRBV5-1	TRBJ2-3	ASSPSGLAGAADTQY
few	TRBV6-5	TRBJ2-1	ASVLAVLQF
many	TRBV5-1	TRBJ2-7	ASSPETTGFEQY
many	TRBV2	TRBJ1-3	ASSEWILGNTIY
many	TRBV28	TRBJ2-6	ASSIPGANVLT
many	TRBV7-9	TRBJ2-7	ASSFETGSYEQY
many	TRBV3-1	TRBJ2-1	ASSQGKSSGYNEQF
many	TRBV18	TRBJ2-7	ASSPPGQGSAYEQY
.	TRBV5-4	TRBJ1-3	ASRRTGASGNTIY
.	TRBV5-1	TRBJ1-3	ASSLGQSSGYTIY
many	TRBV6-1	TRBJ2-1	ASRVTGVGEQF
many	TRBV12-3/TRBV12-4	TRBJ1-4	ASTWERGEKLF